Described below is a single T cell receptor beta chain sequence and its context. The CDR3 length is 15 residues. CDR1 and CDR2 from the germline V gene are MNHNS and SASEGT. The J segment lost 3 bases and the V segment lost 6 bases, leaving 9 bases of the junction unmatched. The authors ran a second PCR of roughly 6 to 11 cycles using a sample-barcoded 5' primer and a J-beta primer mix. MiXCR, applied by TCRdb to the 5' RACE reads, yields one record per CDR3 protein. The table lists over 1,500,000 distinct CDR3 sequences, less than 50% of them singletons. The sample originates from a study of blood T cells in healthy people across ages.

This receptor was identified in a middle-aged woman in good health. The gene calls are TRBV6-1 and TRBJ2-5, with 8 bases matching TRBD2. Sequencing was carried out using blood. Written as DNA, the CDR3 is TGTGCCAGCAGATTCAGCGGGGGCGGCAAAGAGACCCAGTACTTC. This sequence encodes CASRFSGGGKETQYF.